This entry is about one T cell receptor beta chain. Its matching antigen is unknown. Using immunoSEQ multiplex PCR, the repertoire was profiled, and TCRdb retains in-frame clones only, with some absent. The sample shows tens of thousands of clones, 80% to 95% of them seen only once. This entry belongs to a study of T cells in localized non-small cell lung cancer. The study's findings and limits: Increased T cell density in blood showed an association with longer overall survival. T cell clonality was highest in uninvolved adjacent lung, above tumor. In adjacent lung appeared a median about 57 of the top 100 tumor clones. Investigators sequenced only a single tumor region, leaving heterogeneity possible.

The CDR3 is made up of 12 amino acids. V was shortened by 1 base and J by 5 bases, with 6 bases between the two germline ends. Germline loops: CDR1 SGHTA, CDR2 FQGNSA. This clonotype was sampled from a female donor of 60 years or more with stage II lung adenocarcinoma. Source: peripheral blood mononuclear cells, taken before any cancer treatment. This chain links TRBV7-2 with TRBJ2-7; no definite D call. CDR3: CASSLGVHEQYF. The CDR3 DNA is TGTGCCAGCAGCTTAGGGGTCCACGAGCAGTACTTC.